This T cell receptor (beta chain) was identified in a study of blood T cell repertoires in COVID-19. The overall study: The origin of the acute and convalescent COVID-19 samples was the United States, Italy and Spain.

The CDR3 totals 14 residues. Germline lookup yields CDR1 SEHNR and CDR2 FQNEAQ (reference sequence). V lost 6 bases and J lost 6, with 17 bases in between. This study enrolled people aged about 18 to 100 from roughly 22 US geographic areas. Generated by immunoSEQ multiplex PCR, the TCRdb table keeps only in-frame clones and is missing some. The top ten hold approximately 6.6% of the sample, which has a few hundred thousand clones, roughly 84% seen once. The V gene is TRBV7-9, the J gene TRBJ1-1; a possible D gene is TRBD1 (6 bases). Sequences were obtained from PBMCs or T cells enriched from blood (not recorded which). The receptor was isolated from a woman between 50 and 59 years old who had been exposed to COVID-19. The CDR3 is CASSSEQGRAEAFF. CDR3 in DNA: TGTGCCAGCAGTTCAGAACAGGGTAGAGCTGAAGCTTTCTTT.